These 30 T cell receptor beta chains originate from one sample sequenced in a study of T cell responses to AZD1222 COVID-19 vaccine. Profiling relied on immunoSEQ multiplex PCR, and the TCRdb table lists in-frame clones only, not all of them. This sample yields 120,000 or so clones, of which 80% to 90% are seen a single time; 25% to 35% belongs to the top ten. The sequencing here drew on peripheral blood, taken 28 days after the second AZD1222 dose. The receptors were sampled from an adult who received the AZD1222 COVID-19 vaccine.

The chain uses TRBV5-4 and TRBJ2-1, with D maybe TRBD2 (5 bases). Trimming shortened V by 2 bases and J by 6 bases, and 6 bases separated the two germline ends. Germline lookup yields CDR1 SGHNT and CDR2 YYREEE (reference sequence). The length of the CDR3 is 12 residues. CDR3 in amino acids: CASSFRGNEQFF. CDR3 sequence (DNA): TGTGCCAGCAGCTTCCGGGGCAATGAGCAGTTCTTC.

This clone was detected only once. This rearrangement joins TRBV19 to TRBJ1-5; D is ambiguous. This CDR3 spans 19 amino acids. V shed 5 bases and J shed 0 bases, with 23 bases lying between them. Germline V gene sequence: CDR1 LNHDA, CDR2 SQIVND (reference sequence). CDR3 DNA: TGTGCCAGTAGTCTTCATCCGGGATCCGAAGACTATAGCAATCAGCCCCAGCATTTT. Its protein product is CASSLHPGSEDYSNQPQHF.

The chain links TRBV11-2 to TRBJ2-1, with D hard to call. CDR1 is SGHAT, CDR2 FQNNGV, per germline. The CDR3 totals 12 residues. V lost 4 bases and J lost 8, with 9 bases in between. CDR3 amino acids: CASSSNIYEQFF. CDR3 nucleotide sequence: TGTGCCAGCAGCTCAAATATCTATGAGCAGTTCTTC.

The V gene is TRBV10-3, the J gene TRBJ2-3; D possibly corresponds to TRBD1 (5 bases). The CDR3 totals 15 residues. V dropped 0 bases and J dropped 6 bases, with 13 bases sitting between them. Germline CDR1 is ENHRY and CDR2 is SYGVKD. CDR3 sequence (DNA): TGTGCCATCAGTGAGTCTGTGGTGGGGCTCGATACGCAGTATTTT. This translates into CAISESVVGLDTQYF.

CDR3 in DNA: TGTGCCAGCAGTTACCCGGGGAGCTCCTACGAGCAGTACTTC. Protein: CASSYPGSSYEQYF. The rearrangement links TRBV6-5 to TRBJ2-7; possibly TRBD2 for D (5 bases). Germline V gene sequence: CDR1 MNHEY, CDR2 SVGAGI. This CDR3 contains 14 residues. V lost 2 bases, J lost 0 bases, and 8 bases lay in between.

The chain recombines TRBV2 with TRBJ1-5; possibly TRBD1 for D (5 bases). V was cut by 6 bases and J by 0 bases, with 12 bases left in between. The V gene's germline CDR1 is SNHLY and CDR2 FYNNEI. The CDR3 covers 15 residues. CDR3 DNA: TGTGCCAGCAGCGAGACAGAGTATAGCAATCAGCCCCAGCATTTT. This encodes CASSETEYSNQPQHF. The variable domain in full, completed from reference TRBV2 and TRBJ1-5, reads EPEVTQTPSHQVTQMGQEVILRCVPISNHLYFYWYRQILGQKVEFLVSFYNNEISEKSEIFDDQFSVERPDGSNFTLKIRSTKLEDSAMYFCASSETEYSNQPQHFGDGTRLSIL.

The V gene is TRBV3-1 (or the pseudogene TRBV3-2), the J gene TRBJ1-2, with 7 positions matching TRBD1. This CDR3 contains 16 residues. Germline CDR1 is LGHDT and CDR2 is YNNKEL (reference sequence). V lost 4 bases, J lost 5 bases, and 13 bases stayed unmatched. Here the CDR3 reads CASSLRQGYAAYGYTF. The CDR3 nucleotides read TGTGCCAGCAGCCTTAGACAGGGTTACGCCGCATATGGCTACACCTTC.

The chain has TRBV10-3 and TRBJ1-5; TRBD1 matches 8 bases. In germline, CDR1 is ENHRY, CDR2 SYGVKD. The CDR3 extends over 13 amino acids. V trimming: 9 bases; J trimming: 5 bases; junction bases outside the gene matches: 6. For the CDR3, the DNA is TGTGCCATAACGACAGGGGTGGATCAGCCCCAGCATTTT. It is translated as CAITTGVDQPQHF.

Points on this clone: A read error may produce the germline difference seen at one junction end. The CDR3 DNA follows: TGTGCCAGCAGCCAAGGAGAGGCCCGCGGCTCGAACTTC. This gives the protein CASSQGEARGSNF. The rearrangement links TRBV3-1 (or the pseudogene TRBV3-2) to TRBJ1-2; no reliable D call. CDR3 length: 13 residues. Germline V CDR1 and CDR2: LGHDT, YNNKEL (reference sequence).

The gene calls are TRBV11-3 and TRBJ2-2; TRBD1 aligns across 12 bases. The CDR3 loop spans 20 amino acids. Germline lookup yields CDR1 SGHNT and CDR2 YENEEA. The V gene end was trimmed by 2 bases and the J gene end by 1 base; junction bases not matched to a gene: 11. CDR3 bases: TGTGCCAGCAGCTTATCCCCGGGACAGGGGGCCCTGGTGAACACCGGGGAGCTGTTTTTT. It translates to CASSLSPGQGALVNTGELFF.

In DNA form, the CDR3 reads TGCGCCAGCTCAGGGACAGGCGCGACCGGGGAGCTGTTTTTT. It codes for CASSGTGATGELFF. The J gene is TRBJ2-2, the V gene TRBV5-1; 8 bases map to TRBD1. The V and J ends lost 7 bases and 5 bases, in that order; junction bases with no gene match: 7. CDR3 length equals 14 residues. Germline V gene sequence: CDR1 SGHRS, CDR2 YFSETQ.

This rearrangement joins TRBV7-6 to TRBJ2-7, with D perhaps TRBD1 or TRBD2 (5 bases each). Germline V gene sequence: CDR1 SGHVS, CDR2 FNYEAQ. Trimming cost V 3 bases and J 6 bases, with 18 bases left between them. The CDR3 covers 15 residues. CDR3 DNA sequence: TGTGCCAGCAGCTTGGGGACCTCAAGATCGGGCGAGCAGTACTTC. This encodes CASSLGTSRSGEQYF.

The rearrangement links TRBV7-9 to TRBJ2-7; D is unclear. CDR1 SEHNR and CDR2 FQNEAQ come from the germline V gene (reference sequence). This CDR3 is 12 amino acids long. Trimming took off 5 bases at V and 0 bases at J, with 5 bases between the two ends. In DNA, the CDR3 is TGTGCCAGCAGCCTCGGCTCCTACGAGCAGTACTTC. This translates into CASSLGSYEQYF.

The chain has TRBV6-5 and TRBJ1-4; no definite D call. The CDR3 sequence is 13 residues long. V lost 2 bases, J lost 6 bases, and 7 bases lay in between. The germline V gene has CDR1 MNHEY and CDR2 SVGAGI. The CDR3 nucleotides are TGTGCCAGCAGTTACCGAGGATATGAAAAACTGTTTTTT. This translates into CASSYRGYEKLFF.

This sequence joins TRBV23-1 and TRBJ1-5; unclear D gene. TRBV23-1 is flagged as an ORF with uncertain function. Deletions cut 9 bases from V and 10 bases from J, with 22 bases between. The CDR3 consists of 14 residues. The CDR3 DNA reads TGCGCCAGGAACCCGGGGAAGTTTTTCTGTCCCCAGCATTTT. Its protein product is CARNPGKFFCPQHF.

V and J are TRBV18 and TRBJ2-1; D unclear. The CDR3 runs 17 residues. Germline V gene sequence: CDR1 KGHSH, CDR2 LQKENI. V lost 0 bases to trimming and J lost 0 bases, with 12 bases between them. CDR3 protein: CASSPPWQFSSYNEQFF. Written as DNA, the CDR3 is TGTGCCAGCTCACCACCTTGGCAGTTTAGCTCCTACAATGAGCAGTTCTTC.

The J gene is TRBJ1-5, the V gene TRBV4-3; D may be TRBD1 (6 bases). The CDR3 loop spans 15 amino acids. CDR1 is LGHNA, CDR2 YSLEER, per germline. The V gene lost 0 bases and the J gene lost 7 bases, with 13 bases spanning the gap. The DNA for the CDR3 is TGCGCCAGCAGCCAAGATGTTACGGGGGGCCAGCCCCAGCATTTT. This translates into CASSQDVTGGQPQHF.

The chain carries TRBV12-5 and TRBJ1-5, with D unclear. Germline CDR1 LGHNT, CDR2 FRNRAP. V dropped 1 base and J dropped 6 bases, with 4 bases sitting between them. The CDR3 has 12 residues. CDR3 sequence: CASGLDFQPQHF. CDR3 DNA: TGTGCTAGTGGTTTGGACTTTCAGCCCCAGCATTTT.

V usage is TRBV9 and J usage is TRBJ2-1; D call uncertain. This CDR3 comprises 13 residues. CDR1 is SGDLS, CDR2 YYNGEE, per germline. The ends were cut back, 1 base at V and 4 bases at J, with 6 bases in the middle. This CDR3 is CASSVNGYNEQFF. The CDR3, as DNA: TGTGCCAGCAGCGTAAACGGATACAATGAGCAGTTCTTC.

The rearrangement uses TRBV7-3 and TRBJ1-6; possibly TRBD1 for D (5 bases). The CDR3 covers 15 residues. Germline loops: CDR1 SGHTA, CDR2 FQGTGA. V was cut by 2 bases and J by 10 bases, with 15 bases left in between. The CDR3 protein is CASSLGVWGNSPLHF. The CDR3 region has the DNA TGTGCCAGCAGCTTAGGGGTCTGGGGGAACTCACCCCTCCACTTT. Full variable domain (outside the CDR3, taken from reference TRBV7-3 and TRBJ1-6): GAGVSQTPSNKVTEKGKYVELRCDPISGHTALYWYRQSLGQGPEFLIYFQGTGAADDSGLPNDRFFAVRPEGSVSTLKIQRTERGDSAVYLCASSLGVWGNSPLHFGNGTRLTVT.

This chain's CDR3 is CASSLERGVREQYF. The CDR3 nucleotides read TGTGCCAGCAGCTTGGAGCGGGGGGTCCGCGAGCAGTACTTC. The genes are TRBV5-4 and TRBJ2-7, with 9 positions matching TRBD2. CDR1 is SGHNT and CDR2 is YYREEE in the germline V gene (reference sequence). With V trimmed by 0 bases and J by 6 bases, 4 bases remained unmatched. There are 14 residues in the CDR3.

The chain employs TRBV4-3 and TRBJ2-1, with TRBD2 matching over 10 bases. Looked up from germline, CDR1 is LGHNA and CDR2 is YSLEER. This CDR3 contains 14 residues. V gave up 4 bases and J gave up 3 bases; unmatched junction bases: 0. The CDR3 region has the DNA TGCGCCAGCAGCCGGACTAGCGGCTACAATGAGCAGTTCTTC. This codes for CASSRTSGYNEQFF.

CDR3 nucleotides: TGTGCCAGCACTCCATCGACAGGGACTTCACCCCTCCACTTT. Translated: CASTPSTGTSPLHF. This rearrangement joins TRBV28 to TRBJ1-6; 7 nucleotides line up with TRBD1. J was trimmed by 9 bases and V by 7 bases; bases with no gene match: 9. This CDR3 is built from 14 residues. CDR1 and CDR2 from the germline V gene are MDHEN and SYDVKM.

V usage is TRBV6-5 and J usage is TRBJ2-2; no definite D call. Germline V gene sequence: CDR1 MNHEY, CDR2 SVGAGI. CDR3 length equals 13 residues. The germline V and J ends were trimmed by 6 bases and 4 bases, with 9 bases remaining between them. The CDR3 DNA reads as TGTGCCAGCAGGCTACCGAGCACCGGGGAGCTGTTTTTT. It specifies CASRLPSTGELFF.

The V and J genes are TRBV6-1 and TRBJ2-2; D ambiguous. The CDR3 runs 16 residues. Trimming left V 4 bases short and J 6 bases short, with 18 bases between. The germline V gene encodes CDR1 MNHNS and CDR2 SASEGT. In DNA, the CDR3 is TGTGCCAGCAGTGCTGCCCCCCCCGTCACCGCCGGGGAGCTGTTTTTT. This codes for CASSAAPPVTAGELFF.

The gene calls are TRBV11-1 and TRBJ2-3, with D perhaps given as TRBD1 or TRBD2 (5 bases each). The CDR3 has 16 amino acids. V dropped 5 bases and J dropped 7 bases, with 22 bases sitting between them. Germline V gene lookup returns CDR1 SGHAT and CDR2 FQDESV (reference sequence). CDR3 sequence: CASSPKRGGQLYTQYF. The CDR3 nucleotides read TGTGCCAGCAGCCCGAAGAGGGGCGGCCAACTGTATACGCAGTATTTT.

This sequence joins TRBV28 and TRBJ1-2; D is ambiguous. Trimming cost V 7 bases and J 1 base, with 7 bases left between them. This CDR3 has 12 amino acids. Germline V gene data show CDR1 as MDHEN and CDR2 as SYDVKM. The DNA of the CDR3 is TGTGCCAGCACTGATCTTAACTATGGCTACACCTTC. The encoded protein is CASTDLNYGYTF.

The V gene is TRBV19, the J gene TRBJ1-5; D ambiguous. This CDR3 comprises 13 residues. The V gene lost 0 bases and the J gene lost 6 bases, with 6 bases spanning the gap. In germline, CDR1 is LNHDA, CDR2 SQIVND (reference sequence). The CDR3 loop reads CASSIERAQPQHF. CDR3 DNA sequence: TGTGCCAGTAGTATAGAAAGGGCTCAGCCCCAGCATTTT.

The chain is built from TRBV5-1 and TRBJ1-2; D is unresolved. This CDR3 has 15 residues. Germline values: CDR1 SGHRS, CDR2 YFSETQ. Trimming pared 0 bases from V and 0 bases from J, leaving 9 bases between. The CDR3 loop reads CASSLEGRANYGYTF. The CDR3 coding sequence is TGCGCCAGCAGCTTGGAGGGCAGAGCTAACTATGGCTACACCTTC.

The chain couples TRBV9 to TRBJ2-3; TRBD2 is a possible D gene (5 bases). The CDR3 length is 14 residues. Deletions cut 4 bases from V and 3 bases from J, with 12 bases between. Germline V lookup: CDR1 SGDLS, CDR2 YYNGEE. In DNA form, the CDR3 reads TGTGCCAGCAGCCCCCCGGAGCGGACAGATACGCAGTATTTT. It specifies CASSPPERTDTQYF.